Following are 28 T cell receptor beta chains from one sample sequenced in a study of neurological immune-mediated disorders. MiXCR, applied by TCRdb to the 5' RACE reads, yields one record per CDR3 protein. The sample consists of some 86,000 distinct CDR3 sequences, approximately 2.4% of them appearing once. The sample consisted of PBMCs. The source is a woman in her twenties or thirties with multiple sclerosis.

Ten or more counts support this clonotype. The genes are TRBV7-2 and TRBJ2-2, with a tentative D call TRBD1 (5 bases). From germline, CDR1 is SGHTA and CDR2 FQGNSA. V lost 7 bases and J lost 6, with 12 bases in between. The CDR3 has 13 amino acids. The CDR3 DNA is TGTGCCAGCATGCTAGGGGTTTCCGGGGAGCTGTTTTTT. Residues: CASMLGVSGELFF. Variable domain in full (rest from reference TRBV7-2 and TRBJ2-2): GAGVSQSPSNKVTEKGKDVELRCDPISGHTALYWYRQSLGQGLEFLIYFQGNSAPDKSGLPSDRFSAERTGGSVSTLTIQRTQQEDSAVYLCASMLGVSGELFFGEGSRLTVL.

This clonotype was counted ten times or more. The chain carries TRBV20-1 and TRBJ1-1; 8 nucleotides align to TRBD1. The V and J ends lost 4 bases and 12 bases, in that order; junction bases with no gene match: 4. CDR3 length: 10 amino acids. CDR1 DFQATT and CDR2 SNEGSKA come from the germline V gene (reference sequence). CDR3: CSAMDRETFF. The CDR3 nucleotides are TGCAGTGCTATGGACAGGGAAACTTTCTTT.

The sample holds many counts of this clonotype. The J gene is TRBJ1-5, the V gene TRBV2; D is ambiguous. The germline gives CDR1 SNHLY, CDR2 FYNNEI. The CDR3 is made up of 11 amino acids. V shed 4 bases and J shed 9 bases, with 7 bases lying between them. The CDR3 loop is CASSGTGPQHF. CDR3 nucleotide sequence: TGTGCCAGCAGTGGCACGGGGCCCCAGCATTTT.

This clonotype was detected ten times or more. V is TRBV29-1 and J is TRBJ2-7; TRBD2 agrees at 7 bases. Germline CDR1 SQVTM, CDR2 ANQGSEA. The CDR3 is made up of 13 amino acids. With V trimmed by 4 bases and J by 6 bases, 9 bases remained unmatched. The CDR3 loop reads CSVVPAGAGEQYF. CDR3 nucleotides: TGCAGCGTTGTCCCCGCGGGAGCGGGCGAGCAGTACTTC.

This clonotype was picked up many times. V usage is TRBV10-3 and J usage is TRBJ2-1, with 9 bases lining up with TRBD2. CDR1 and CDR2 (germline): ENHRY, SYGVKD. This CDR3 has 13 residues. Trimming at V came to 11 bases and at J to 4 bases, leaving 6 bases not matched to a gene. DNA of the CDR3: TGTGCCCTCCGGGCGGGAGGGTACAATGAGCAGTTCTTC. Amino acid sequence: CALRAGGYNEQFF.

This clonotype was seen many times. The gene calls are TRBV20-1 and TRBJ2-7; D is undetermined. The CDR3 spans 15 residues. Germline CDR1 is DFQATT and CDR2 is SNEGSKA (reference sequence). Deletions cut 5 bases from V and 0 bases from J, with 17 bases between. The CDR3: CSAYTLSRSSYEQYF. In DNA form, the CDR3 reads TGCAGTGCTTATACCCTTTCGCGGAGCTCCTACGAGCAGTACTTC.

This clonotype was counted at least ten times. The chain is built from TRBV10-1 and TRBJ1-1, with D possibly matching TRBD1 (5 bases). The ends were cut back, 0 bases at V and 7 bases at J, with 12 bases in the middle. CDR1 WNHNN and CDR2 SYGVQD come from the germline V gene (reference sequence). This CDR3 is built from 14 residues. For the CDR3, the DNA is TGCGCCAGCAGTGAGTCGAGACAGCAAATTGAAGCTTTCTTT. This encodes CASSESRQQIEAFF.

This clonotype was counted many times. This rearrangement joins TRBV19 to TRBJ2-7; 8 nucleotides match TRBD2. The CDR3 contains 15 residues. With 5 bases clipped from V and 2 bases from J, the junction kept 8 bases outside the gene matches. The germline V gene encodes CDR1 LNHDA and CDR2 SQIVND (reference sequence). DNA for the CDR3: TGTGCCAGTAGTTCTACCGGGACTAGACCCTACGAGCAGTACTTC. Its translation is CASSSTGTRPYEQYF.

At least ten counts were recorded for this clonotype. The rearrangement links TRBV2 to TRBJ2-1, with no clear D. The CDR3 length is 13 residues. Germline assignment: CDR1 SNHLY and CDR2 FYNNEI. V lost 6 bases and J 4 bases, leaving 10 bases between the germline ends. The CDR3 here is CASRTVSYNEQFF. CDR3 in DNA: TGTGCCAGCAGGACTGTAAGTTACAATGAGCAGTTCTTC.

This clonotype appeared many times. As DNA, the CDR3 is TGTGCCACCAGCGGCTGGGACCCCAGCCAAGAGACCCAGTACTTC. Protein sequence: CATSGWDPSQETQYF. The gene calls are TRBV15 and TRBJ2-5, with D possibly called TRBD1 or TRBD2 (5 bases each). With 5 bases removed from V and 1 base from J, the gap between germline ends came to 14 bases. From germline, CDR1 is LNHNV and CDR2 YYDKDF (reference sequence). CDR3 length equals 15 residues.

This clonotype showed up many times. The J gene is TRBJ2-3, the V gene TRBV7-2; weak D call: TRBD1 (6 bases). Germline V gene data show CDR1 as SGHTA and CDR2 as FQGNSA. CDR3 length: 15 amino acids. The germline V and J ends were trimmed by 1 base and 0 bases, with 8 bases remaining between them. CDR3 sequence (DNA): TGTGCCAGCAGCTTAGGCAGGGGTAGCACAGATACGCAGTATTTT. The encoded protein is CASSLGRGSTDTQYF. The full variable domain, rest sourced from reference TRBV7-2 and TRBJ2-3, is GAGVSQSPSNKVTEKGKDVELRCDPISGHTALYWYRQSLGQGLEFLIYFQGNSAPDKSGLPSDRFSAERTGGSVSTLTIQRTQQEDSAVYLCASSLGRGSTDTQYFGPGTRLTVL.

This clonotype occurred many times. This sequence joins TRBV5-4 and TRBJ1-2; 9 nucleotides align to TRBD1. The CDR3 loop spans 12 amino acids. The ends lost 4 bases at V and 8 bases at J; junction bases unmatched: 3. Germline values: CDR1 SGHNT, CDR2 YYREEE (reference sequence). The CDR3 sequence: CASSGTGKGYTF. The CDR3 DNA reads TGTGCCAGCAGCGGGACAGGGAAGGGCTACACCTTC.

This clonotype was detected many times. The chain joins TRBV3-1 to TRBJ2-1; D could derive from TRBD1 or TRBD2 (5 bases each). Trimming removed 4 bases at V and 7 bases at J, with 14 bases between. Germline V gene sequence: CDR1 LGHDT, CDR2 YNNKEL (reference sequence). The CDR3 spans 14 residues. CDR3 protein: CASSLGPPGNEQFF. The CDR3 coding sequence is TGTGCCAGCAGCCTGGGACCCCCGGGGAATGAGCAGTTCTTC.

This clonotype was found many times. The chain links TRBV6-5 to TRBJ2-1; 9 positions match TRBD2. Trimming removed 7 bases from V and 9 bases from J; junction bases left unmatched: 7. The germline V gene encodes CDR1 MNHEY and CDR2 SVGAGI. The CDR3 sequence is 13 residues long. The CDR3: CASTGTSSSEQFF. The CDR3 DNA reads as TGTGCCAGCACCGGGACTAGCTCTAGTGAGCAGTTCTTC.

This clonotype was seen at least ten times. V is TRBV12-3 or TRBV12-4 and J is TRBJ2-1, with 7 bases matching TRBD2. The CDR3 extends over 14 amino acids. After removal of 3 bases from V and 9 bases from J, the junction contained 8 bases not matched to a gene. CDR3 in DNA: TGTGCCAGCAGTTTTCGGCGGGAGTCGAGTGAGCAGTTCTTC. Protein sequence: CASSFRRESSEQFF.

This clonotype was observed many times. The chain is built from TRBV20-1 and TRBJ2-1; no definite D call. V shed 6 bases and J shed 2 bases, with 14 bases lying between them. CDR1 is DFQATT and CDR2 is SNEGSKA in the germline V gene (reference sequence). The CDR3 totals 14 residues. CDR3: CSASDVGAYNEQFF. CDR3 DNA sequence: TGCAGTGCCTCGGACGTCGGCGCCTACAATGAGCAGTTCTTC.

There are many counts of this clonotype. The chain uses TRBV10-2 and TRBJ1-1; the D gene is possibly TRBD1 (5 bases). This CDR3 has 14 amino acids. CDR1 and CDR2 from the germline V gene are WSHSY and SAAADI. V dropped 0 bases and J dropped 0 bases, with 5 bases sitting between them. The CDR3, as DNA: TGCGCCAGCAGTGAGTCGGGGGTGAACACTGAAGCTTTCTTT. The encoded protein is CASSESGVNTEAFF.

Many counts were recorded for this clonotype. The J gene is TRBJ2-1, the V gene TRBV20-1; TRBD1 agrees at 8 bases. The germline gives CDR1 DFQATT, CDR2 SNEGSKA (reference sequence). This CDR3 is 14 amino acids long. With 3 bases clipped from V and 7 bases from J, the junction kept 8 bases outside the gene matches. CDR3 loop: CSASLRTGKNEQFF. The CDR3 DNA reads as TGCAGTGCTAGTCTTCGGACAGGGAAAAATGAGCAGTTCTTC.

There are many counts of this clonotype. The J gene is TRBJ2-1, the V gene TRBV4-3; 9 bases agree with TRBD2. Per the germline V gene, CDR1 is LGHNA and CDR2 is YSLEER. The CDR3 runs to 14 residues. The V gene end was trimmed by 1 base and the J gene end by 10 bases; junction bases not matched to a gene: 5. For the CDR3, the DNA is TGCGCCAGCAGCCAAGTAGTGCTAGCGGGAGAGCAGTTCTTC. Protein: CASSQVVLAGEQFF.

At least ten counts were recorded for this clonotype. The gene calls are TRBV7-2 and TRBJ2-1, with a tentative D call TRBD2 (6 bases). Trimming shortened V by 4 bases and J by 7 bases, and 14 bases separated the two germline ends. There are 14 residues in the CDR3. Germline lookup yields CDR1 SGHTA and CDR2 FQGNSA. CDR3 in DNA: TGTGCCAGCAGCTCGACTAGGGATCGGAATGAGCAGTTCTTC. It specifies CASSSTRDRNEQFF.

This clonotype was counted many times. This chain connects TRBV30 to TRBJ1-1, with D unclear. The V and J ends lost 3 bases and 5 bases respectively, with 16 bases between them. The germline V gene has CDR1 GTSNPN and CDR2 SVGIG (reference sequence). The CDR3 loop spans 14 amino acids. The CDR3 loop is CAWRDSPGWTEAFF. CDR3 sequence (DNA): TGTGCCTGGAGGGACTCCCCGGGTTGGACTGAAGCTTTCTTT. The whole variable domain, filled in from reference TRBV30 and TRBJ1-1, reads SQTIHQWPATLVQPVGSPLSLECTVEGTSNPNLYWYRQAAGRGLQLLFYSVGIGQISSEVPQNLSASRPQDRQFILSSKKLLLSDSGFYLCAWRDSPGWTEAFFGQGTRLTVV.

Ten or more counts support this clonotype. This rearrangement joins TRBV7-9 to TRBJ2-3; 7 bases fit TRBD1. Germline V lookup: CDR1 SEHNR, CDR2 FQNEAQ (reference sequence). There are 17 residues in the CDR3. With 6 bases clipped from V and 4 bases from J, the junction kept 16 bases outside the gene matches. The chain's CDR3 is CASRSVQEGATADTQYF. The CDR3, as DNA: TGTGCCAGCAGGTCGGTCCAAGAGGGGGCGACGGCAGATACGCAGTATTTT.

At least ten counts were recorded for this clonotype. The rearrangement uses TRBV6-6 and TRBJ2-3; D is uncertain. V lost 6 bases to trimming and J lost 1 base, with 8 bases between them. The CDR3 is 13 amino acids. Germline CDR1 MNHNY, CDR2 SVGAGI (reference sequence). The CDR3 DNA reads as TGTGCCAGCAGGGTAGGGCGCACAGATACGCAGTATTTT. It translates to CASRVGRTDTQYF.

This clonotype was counted ten times or more. This chain uses TRBV20-1 with TRBJ1-5; 7 bases fit TRBD1. CDR1 DFQATT and CDR2 SNEGSKA come from the germline V gene (reference sequence). V shed 4 bases and J 0 bases; nucleotides not matched to a gene: 6. This CDR3 region has 15 residues. CDR3 residues: CSATTGTDSNQPQHF. CDR3 in DNA: TGCAGTGCTACTACTGGGACAGATAGCAATCAGCCCCAGCATTTT.

This clonotype was observed at least ten times. CDR3 residues: CASSDSYTEAFF. The CDR3 DNA sequence: TGTGCCAGCAGCGACAGTTACACTGAAGCTTTCTTT. V is TRBV6-5 and J is TRBJ1-1; tentative D call: TRBD1 (5 bases). This CDR3 comprises 12 residues. Germline V gives CDR1 MNHEY, CDR2 SVGAGI. Trimming took 6 bases from V and 3 from J, leaving 8 bases between them.

This clonotype was seen ten or more times. The rearrangement uses TRBV15 and TRBJ2-5; weak D call: TRBD2 (6 bases). Germline lookup yields CDR1 LNHNV and CDR2 YYDKDF (reference sequence). Deletions cut 5 bases from V and 3 bases from J, with 13 bases between. This CDR3 is 14 amino acids long. This CDR3 is CATSRDLLKETQYF. Here the CDR3 DNA reads TGTGCCACCAGCCGGGACTTACTGAAAGAGACCCAGTACTTC.

This clonotype showed up many times. The rearrangement joins TRBV9 to TRBJ1-5, with D perhaps matching TRBD1 (5 bases). There are 17 residues in the CDR3. CDR1 SGDLS and CDR2 YYNGEE come from the germline V gene. V was cut by 4 bases and J by 0 bases, with 17 bases left in between. CDR3: CASSSQGKVYSNQPQHF. As DNA, the CDR3 is TGTGCCAGCAGCTCGCAGGGAAAGGTGTATAGCAATCAGCCCCAGCATTTT.

This clonotype was observed many times. The chain is built from TRBV19 and TRBJ2-1; D is uncertain. Trimming removed 3 bases from V and 5 bases from J, with 5 bases in between. The germline gives CDR1 LNHDA, CDR2 SQIVND (reference sequence). The CDR3 loop spans 12 amino acids. CDR3 sequence reads: CASSMANNEQFF. CDR3 nucleotides: TGTGCCAGTAGTATGGCGAACAATGAGCAGTTCTTC.